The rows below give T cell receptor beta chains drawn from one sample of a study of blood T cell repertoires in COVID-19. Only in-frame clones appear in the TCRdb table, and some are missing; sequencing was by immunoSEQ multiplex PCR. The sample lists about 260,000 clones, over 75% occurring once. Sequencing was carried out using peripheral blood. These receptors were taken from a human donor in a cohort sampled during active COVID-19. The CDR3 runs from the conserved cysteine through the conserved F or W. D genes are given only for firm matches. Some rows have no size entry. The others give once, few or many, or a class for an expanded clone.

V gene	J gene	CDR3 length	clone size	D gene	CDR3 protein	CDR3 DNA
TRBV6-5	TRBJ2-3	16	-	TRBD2	CASSYLQRGSTDTQYF	TGTGCCAGCAGTTACTTACAGCGGGGGTCCACAGATACGCAGTATTTT
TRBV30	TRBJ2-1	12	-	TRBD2	CACQRGYNEQFF	TGTGCCTGCCAGCGGGGGTACAATGAGCAGTTCTTC
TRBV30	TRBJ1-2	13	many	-	CAWMLTEDYGYTF	TGTGCCTGGATGTTGACAGAGGATTATGGCTACACCTTC
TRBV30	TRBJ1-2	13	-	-	CAWSSRGGYGYTF	TGTGCCTGGAGTTCACGGGGGGGCTATGGCTACACCTTC
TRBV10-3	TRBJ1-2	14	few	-	CAISEQGGLFGYTF	TGTGCCATCAGTGAACAGGGTGGGTTGTTTGGCTACACCTTC
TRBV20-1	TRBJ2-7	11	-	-	CSAREAYEQYF	TGCAGTGCCCGAGAAGCCTACGAGCAGTACTTC
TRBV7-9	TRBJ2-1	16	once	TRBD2	CASSLAGLAGGSEQFF	TGTGCCAGCAGCTTAGCGGGACTAGCGGGAGGGTCTGAGCAGTTCTTC
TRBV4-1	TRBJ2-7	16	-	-	CASSQGRRGTLDEQYF	TGCGCCAGCAGCCAAGGAAGGAGGGGAACCCTCGACGAGCAGTACTTC
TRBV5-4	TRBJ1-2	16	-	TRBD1	CASSRQDGGQGSGTTF	TGTGCCAGCAGCCGCCAGGACGGAGGACAGGGGTCCGGGACCACCTTC
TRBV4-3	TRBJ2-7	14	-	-	CASSQDRASYEQYF	TGCGCCAGCAGCCAAGATAGAGCTTCCTACGAGCAGTACTTC
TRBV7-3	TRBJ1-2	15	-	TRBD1	CASSPIAGQGYGYTF	TGTGCCAGCAGTCCAATTGCGGGACAGGGTTATGGCTACACCTTC
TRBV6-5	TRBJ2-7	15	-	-	CASSYSFGTHTEQYF	TGTGCCAGCAGTTACTCTTTCGGGACACATACGGAGCAGTACTTC
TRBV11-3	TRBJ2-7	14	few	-	CASSLGRASYEQYF	TGTGCCAGCAGCTTAGGCAGGGCATCCTACGAGCAGTACTTC
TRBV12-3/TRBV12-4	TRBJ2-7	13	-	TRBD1	CASSVRQGLQQYF	TGTGCCAGCAGTGTCCGACAGGGTTTGCAGCAGTACTTC
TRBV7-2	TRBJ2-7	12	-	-	CASSPPTYEQYF	TGTGCCAGCAGCCCACCTACCTACGAGCAGTACTTC
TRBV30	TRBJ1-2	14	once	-	CAWNGGEVNYGYTF	TGTGCCTGGAACGGGGGGGAGGTAAACTATGGCTACACCTTC
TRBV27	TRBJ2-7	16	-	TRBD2	CASTPSVGTTYYEQYF	TGTGCCAGCACCCCTTCGGTGGGGACTACATACTACGAGCAGTACTTC
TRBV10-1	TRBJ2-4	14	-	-	CASSESRGGGIQYF	TGCGCCAGCAGTGAGTCGAGAGGGGGTGGAATTCAGTACTTC
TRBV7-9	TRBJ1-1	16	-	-	CASSLVNGPVNTEAFF	TGTGCCAGCAGCTTAGTTAACGGTCCGGTGAACACTGAAGCTTTCTTT
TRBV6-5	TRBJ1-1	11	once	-	CASSRGFEAFF	TGTGCCAGCAGTAGGGGGTTTGAAGCTTTCTTT
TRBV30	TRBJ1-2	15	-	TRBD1	CAWSPRVGGIYGYTF	TGTGCCTGGAGTCCCCGGGTAGGGGGCATATATGGCTACACCTTC
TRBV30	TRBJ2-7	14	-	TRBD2	CAWSVLAGPNEQYF	TGTGCCTGGAGTGTACTAGCGGGCCCGAACGAGCAGTACTTC
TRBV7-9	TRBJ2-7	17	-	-	CASSLEEGRSFSGEQYF	TGTGCCAGCAGCTTAGAGGAGGGTCGTTCATTTTCGGGGGAGCAGTACTTC
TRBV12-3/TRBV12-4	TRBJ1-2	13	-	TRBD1	CASSPWDRDGYTF	TGTGCCAGCAGTCCCTGGGACAGGGACGGCTACACCTTC
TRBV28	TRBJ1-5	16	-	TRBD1	CASSFLDRGAVRPQHF	TGTGCCAGCAGTTTCCTGGACAGGGGGGCGGTTCGGCCCCAGCATTTT
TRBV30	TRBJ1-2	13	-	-	CARTAGHNYGYTF	TGTGCCCGGACCGCAGGGCATAACTATGGCTACACCTTC